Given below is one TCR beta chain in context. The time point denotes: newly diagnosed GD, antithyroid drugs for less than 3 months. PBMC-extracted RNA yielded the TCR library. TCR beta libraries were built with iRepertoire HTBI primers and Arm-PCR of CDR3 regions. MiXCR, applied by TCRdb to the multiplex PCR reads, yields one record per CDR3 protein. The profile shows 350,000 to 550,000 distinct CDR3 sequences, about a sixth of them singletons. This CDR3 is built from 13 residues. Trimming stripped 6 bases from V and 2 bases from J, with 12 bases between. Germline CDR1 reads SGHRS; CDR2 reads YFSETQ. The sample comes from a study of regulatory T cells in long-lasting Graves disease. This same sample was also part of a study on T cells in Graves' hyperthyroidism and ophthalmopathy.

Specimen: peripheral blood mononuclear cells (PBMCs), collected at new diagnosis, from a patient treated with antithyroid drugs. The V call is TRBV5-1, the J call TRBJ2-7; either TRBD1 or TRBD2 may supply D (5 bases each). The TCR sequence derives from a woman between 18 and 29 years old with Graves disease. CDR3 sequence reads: CASTGQTAYEQYF. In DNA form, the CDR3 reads TGCGCCAGCACGGGGCAGACCGCCTACGAGCAGTACTTC.